This T cell receptor (beta chain) was sequenced for a study of cytomegalovirus exposure and HLA in healthy donors. With 60 Vbeta and 13 Jbeta primers, the PCR was carried out. Using immunoSEQ multiplex PCR, the repertoire was profiled, and TCRdb retains in-frame clones only, with some absent. The repertoire holds more than 120,000 clones, with 80% as singletons. This clone was detected a few times. Looked up from germline, CDR1 is MNHNY and CDR2 is SVGAGI (reference sequence). This CDR3 comprises 14 residues. V lost 4 bases to trimming and J lost 4 bases, with 13 bases between them. This receptor was identified in a woman aged 30 to 39 in good health and CMV-seronegative. The V and J genes are TRBV6-6 and TRBJ1-2, with a possible D match to TRBD1 (6 bases). The sequenced sample was PBMCs. The CDR3 spells CASSWSGVRYGYTF. CDR3 DNA sequence: TGTGCCAGCAGTTGGTCAGGGGTACGCTATGGCTACACCTTC.